A selection of T cell receptor beta chains follows, all from one sample in a study of T-cell memory formation after mild COVID-19. MiXCR, applied by TCRdb to the 5' RACE reads, yields one record per CDR3 protein. The sample has approximately 60,000 distinct CDR3 sequences, 9.5% seen once. The sequencing sample was made of PBMCs or a T cell subset sorted from them (not recorded which). All receptors come from a man younger than 35 who had mild COVID-19 (a few samples of this study predate the infection). Cell type and time point are not known. Each CDR3 is given with its conserved first and last residue. Part of the rows lack a size; the others show once, few, many or a class for expanded clones.

v_gene: TRBV12-3/TRBV12-4; j_gene: TRBJ1-2; abundance: few; CDR3aa: CASSFRGISGYTF
v_gene: TRBV7-3; j_gene: TRBJ2-4; abundance: many; CDR3aa: CASSLGAQNIQYF
v_gene: TRBV15; j_gene: TRBJ2-7; abundance: few; CDR3aa: CATSRARDSSYEQYF
v_gene: TRBV6-5; j_gene: TRBJ1-1; abundance: few; CDR3aa: CASSSPRGPGAFF
v_gene: TRBV4-3; j_gene: TRBJ2-5; abundance: few; CDR3aa: CASSQQLAGGPLQYF
v_gene: TRBV2; j_gene: TRBJ2-3; abundance: NA; CDR3aa: CASNGGTDTQYF
v_gene: TRBV4-3; j_gene: TRBJ1-5; abundance: few; CDR3aa: CASSQDLATNQPQHF
v_gene: TRBV12-3/TRBV12-4; j_gene: TRBJ2-4; abundance: NA; CDR3aa: CASSFSENIQYF
v_gene: TRBV7-2; j_gene: TRBJ2-3; abundance: many; CDR3aa: CASSPGHTSGTDTQYF
v_gene: TRBV10-3; j_gene: TRBJ1-1; abundance: NA; CDR3aa: CAISFRGGTEAFF
v_gene: TRBV28; j_gene: TRBJ2-5; abundance: few; CDR3aa: CASSGRGAAQETQYF
v_gene: TRBV12-3/TRBV12-4; j_gene: TRBJ1-5; abundance: few; CDR3aa: CASTRGTGLKPQHF
v_gene: TRBV25-1; j_gene: TRBJ1-1; abundance: few; CDR3aa: CASTQWSGTEAFF
v_gene: TRBV5-4; j_gene: TRBJ2-5; abundance: NA; CDR3aa: CASSWGTSGQETQYF
v_gene: TRBV29-1; j_gene: TRBJ1-2; abundance: few; CDR3aa: CSVEALGREKSYGYTF
v_gene: TRBV30; j_gene: TRBJ2-7; abundance: few; CDR3aa: CAAKRGVYEQYF
v_gene: TRBV4-2; j_gene: TRBJ1-2; abundance: NA; CDR3aa: CASSQDSTGDYGYTF
v_gene: TRBV24-1; j_gene: TRBJ2-4; abundance: many; CDR3aa: CATSDFTLEPTKNIQYF
v_gene: TRBV5-6; j_gene: TRBJ1-1; abundance: few; CDR3aa: CASSPQMNTEAFF
v_gene: TRBV20-1; j_gene: TRBJ1-2; abundance: NA; CDR3aa: CSAFLQGHGYTF
v_gene: TRBV7-2; j_gene: TRBJ2-5; abundance: few; CDR3aa: CASSLGTGARETQYF
v_gene: TRBV11-3; j_gene: TRBJ2-3; abundance: NA; CDR3aa: CASSLGGAGLRTDTQYF
v_gene: TRBV20-1; j_gene: TRBJ1-3; abundance: NA; CDR3aa: CSAGQALSGNTIYF
v_gene: TRBV7-3; j_gene: TRBJ2-1; abundance: NA; CDR3aa: CASSKQAAGDNEQFF
v_gene: TRBV11-2; j_gene: TRBJ2-5; abundance: few; CDR3aa: CASSPTLQETQYF
v_gene: TRBV5-1; j_gene: TRBJ2-3; abundance: NA; CDR3aa: CASSLEGSTDTQYF
v_gene: TRBV12-3/TRBV12-4; j_gene: TRBJ2-5; abundance: many; CDR3aa: CASSTGSSETQYF
v_gene: TRBV6-5; j_gene: TRBJ1-1; abundance: few; CDR3aa: CASSGPGNTEAFF
v_gene: TRBV5-1; j_gene: TRBJ1-4; abundance: few; CDR3aa: CASSVAPNEKLFF
v_gene: TRBV12-3/TRBV12-4; j_gene: TRBJ1-2; abundance: few; CDR3aa: CASRTNREHGYTF